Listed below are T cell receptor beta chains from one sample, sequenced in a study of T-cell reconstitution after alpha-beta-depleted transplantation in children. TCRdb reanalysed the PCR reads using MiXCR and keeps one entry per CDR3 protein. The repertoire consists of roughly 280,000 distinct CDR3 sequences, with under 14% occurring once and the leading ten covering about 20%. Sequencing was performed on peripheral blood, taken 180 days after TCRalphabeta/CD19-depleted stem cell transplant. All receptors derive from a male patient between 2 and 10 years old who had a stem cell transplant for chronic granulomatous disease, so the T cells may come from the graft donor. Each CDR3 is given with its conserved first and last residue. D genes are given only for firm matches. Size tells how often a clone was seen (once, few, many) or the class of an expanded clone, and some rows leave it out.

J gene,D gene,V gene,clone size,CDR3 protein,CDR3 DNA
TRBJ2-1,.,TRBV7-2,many,CASSLVGGAENEQFF,TGTGCCAGCAGCTTAGTGGGGGGGGCGGAGAATGAGCAGTTCTTC
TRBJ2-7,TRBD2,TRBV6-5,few,CASSYTPSLAGVEQYF,TGTGCCAGCAGTTACACCCCTTCACTAGCGGGAGTCGAGCAGTACTTC
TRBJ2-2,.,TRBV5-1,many,CASSLETARSGELFF,TGCGCCAGCAGCTTGGAAACAGCGCGGTCCGGGGAGCTGTTTTTT
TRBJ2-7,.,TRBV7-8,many,CASSLAGTRTYEQYF,TGTGCCAGCAGCTTAGCCGGGACACGCACCTACGAGCAGTACTTC
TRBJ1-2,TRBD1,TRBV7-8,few,CASSSPPGGLGGYTF,TGTGCCAGCAGCTCTCCTCCAGGGGGGCTAGGTGGCTACACCTTC
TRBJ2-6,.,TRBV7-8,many,CASSLMATPSSGANVLTF,TGTGCCAGCAGCTTAATGGCGACTCCTAGCTCTGGGGCCAACGTCCTGACTTTC
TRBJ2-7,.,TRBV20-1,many,CSARDLEGSYEQYF,TGCAGTGCTAGAGATCTCGAGGGGTCCTACGAGCAGTACTTC
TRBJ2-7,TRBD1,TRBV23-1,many,CASSPRTGGCSYEQYF,TGCGCCAGCAGTCCAAGGACAGGGGGTTGCTCCTACGAGCAGTACTTC
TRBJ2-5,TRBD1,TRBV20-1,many,CSATDRGNQETQYF,TGCAGTGCTACTGACAGGGGTAATCAAGAGACCCAGTACTTC
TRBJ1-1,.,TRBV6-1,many,CASSEWGEVPEAFF,TGTGCCAGCAGTGAATGGGGAGAGGTGCCTGAAGCTTTCTTT
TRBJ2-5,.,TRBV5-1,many,CASSSTVWRVGETQYF,TGCGCCAGCAGCTCTACGGTTTGGAGGGTCGGAGAGACCCAGTACTTC
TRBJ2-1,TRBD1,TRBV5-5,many,CASESRIQGTEQFF,TGTGCCAGCGAAAGTCGTATACAGGGGACCGAGCAGTTCTTC
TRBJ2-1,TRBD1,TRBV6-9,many,CASRGQGREQFF,TGTGCCAGCAGAGGACAGGGAAGGGAGCAGTTCTTC
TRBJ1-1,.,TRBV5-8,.,CASSVNRVSYSEAFF,TGTGCCAGCAGCGTCAACAGGGTTTCATATTCTGAAGCTTTCTTT
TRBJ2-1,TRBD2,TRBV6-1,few,CASRLTTSGSYEQFF,TGTGCCAGCAGACTAACGACTAGCGGGAGTTATGAGCAGTTCTTC
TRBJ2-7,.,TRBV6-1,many,CASNYPGGSSYEQYF,TGTGCCAGCAACTATCCAGGGGGGAGCTCCTACGAGCAGTACTTC
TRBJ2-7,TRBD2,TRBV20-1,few,CSASGTRSPYEQYF,TGCAGTGCTTCCGGGACTAGAAGTCCCTACGAGCAGTACTTC
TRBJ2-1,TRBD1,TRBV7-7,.,CASSRKRTDRAWYNEQFF,TGTGCCAGCAGCAGAAAACGAACGGACAGGGCTTGGTACAATGAGCAGTTCTTC
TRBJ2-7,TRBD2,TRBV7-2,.,CASSALAGGGSYEQYF,TGTGCCAGCAGCGCGCTAGCGGGGGGGGGCTCCTACGAGCAGTACTTC
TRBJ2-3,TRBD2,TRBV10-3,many,CAISYSSGRATDTQYF,TGTGCCATCAGCTACTCTAGCGGGAGGGCCACAGATACGCAGTATTTT
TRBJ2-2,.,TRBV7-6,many,CASSLASGSTGELFF,TGTGCCAGCAGCTTAGCATCGGGAAGCACCGGGGAGCTGTTTTTT
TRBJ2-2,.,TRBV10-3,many,CAISLGTGELFF,TGTGCCATCAGTTTGGGAACCGGGGAGCTGTTTTTT
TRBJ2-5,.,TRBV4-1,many,CASSQDYGSSTETQYF,TGCGCCAGCAGCCAAGATTACGGCTCTAGTACGGAGACCCAGTACTTC
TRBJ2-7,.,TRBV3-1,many,CASSDGWSPYEQYF,TGTGCCAGCAGCGACGGTTGGAGCCCCTACGAGCAGTACTTC
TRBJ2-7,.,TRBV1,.,CTSSQDRGIALSEQYF,TGCACCAGCAGCCAAGATCGCGGGATTGCCCTCTCCGAGCAGTACTTC
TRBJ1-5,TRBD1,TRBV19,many,CASSEDRGVNQPQHF,TGTGCCAGTAGTGAGGACAGGGGAGTTAATCAGCCCCAGCATTTT
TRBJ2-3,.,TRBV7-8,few,CASSFPIATSTDTQYF,TGTGCCAGCAGCTTCCCCATAGCGACTAGCACAGATACGCAGTATTTT
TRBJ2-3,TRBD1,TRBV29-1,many,CSVDTGGLDTQYF,TGCAGCGTTGACACAGGGGGGTTAGATACGCAGTATTTT
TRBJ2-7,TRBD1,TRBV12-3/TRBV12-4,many,CASSPFTGESYEQYF,TGTGCCAGCAGCCCATTCACAGGGGAGTCCTACGAGCAGTACTTC
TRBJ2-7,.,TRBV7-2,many,CASSSEPSYEQYF,TGTGCCAGCAGCTCCGAGCCGTCCTACGAGCAGTACTTC
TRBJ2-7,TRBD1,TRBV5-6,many,CASRPGQVSYEQYF,TGTGCCAGCCGACCGGGACAGGTATCCTACGAGCAGTACTTC
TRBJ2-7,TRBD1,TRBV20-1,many,CSARDRGPYEQYF,TGCAGTGCCCGGGACAGGGGTCCCTACGAGCAGTACTTC
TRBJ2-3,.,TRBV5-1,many,CASSLLLRRGGTQYF,TGCGCCAGCAGCTTGTTATTGAGGAGAGGGGGTACGCAGTATTTT
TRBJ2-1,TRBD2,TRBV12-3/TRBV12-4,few,CASSQTSGRALDNEQFF,TGTGCCAGCAGCCAGACTAGCGGGAGGGCCCTCGACAATGAGCAGTTCTTC
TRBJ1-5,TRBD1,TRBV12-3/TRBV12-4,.,CASTETGTGGIRSNQPQHF,TGTGCCAGCACCGAAACCGGGACAGGGGGGATTCGTAGCAATCAGCCCCAGCATTTT
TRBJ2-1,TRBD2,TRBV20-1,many,CSTTGTSGRGDEQFF,TGCAGTACTACCGGGACTAGCGGGAGAGGCGATGAGCAGTTCTTC
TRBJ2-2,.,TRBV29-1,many,CSVVGSGAGELFF,TGCAGCGTTGTGGGATCAGGGGCCGGGGAGCTGTTTTTT
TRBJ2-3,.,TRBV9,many,CASKGLRCAEQTDTQYF,TGTGCCAGCAAGGGGTTACGGTGTGCGGAACAGACAGATACGCAGTATTTT
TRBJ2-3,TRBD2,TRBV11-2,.,CASSLDPPGGGWTDTQYF,TGTGCCAGCAGCTTAGATCCCCCGGGGGGGGGCTGGACAGATACGCAGTATTTT